The text below deals with one TCR beta chain. The target antigen is unknown. This CDR3 has 14 amino acids. Per the germline V gene, CDR1 is SGHRS and CDR2 is YFSETQ. Trimming left V 0 bases short and J 5 bases short, with 11 bases between. This entry comes from a study of stem cell transplantation in POMP-related autoinflammatory disease. Study as a whole: Impaired MHC class I-dependent CD8+ differentiation was hypothesized from defective thymoproteasomes.

PRAID featured immunodeficiency plus autoinflammation. Whole-study findings and limits: A trend toward lower repertoire diversity and greater clonality appeared in every analyzed T-cell subset of PRAID patients.

Method: immunoSEQ multiplex PCR; TCRdb's copy keeps in-frame clones and lacks some. This sample has around 32,000 clones, with about 91% found just once. This TCR came from a human donor with POMP-related autoinflammation and immune dysregulation (PRAID). The chain uses TRBV5-1 and TRBJ2-5, with a possible D match to TRBD1 (5 bases). The sequenced sample was CD4+ T cells from PBMCs, obtained before stem cell transplantation. The CDR3 reads CASSLGTLLETQYF. Here the CDR3 DNA reads TGCGCCAGCAGCTTGGGGACACTACTTGAGACCCAGTACTTC.